These 25 T cell receptor beta chains originate from one sample sequenced in a study of cytomegalovirus exposure and HLA in healthy donors. Primers for the PCR totalled 60 Vbeta and 13 Jbeta. Sequencing was performed with immunoSEQ multiplex PCR; in TCRdb, only in-frame clones are kept and a portion is missing. The profile covers around 150,000 clones, with roughly 84% appearing a single time and more than 2% taken by the ten largest. Input material: PBMCs. The receptor set was obtained from a man aged 18 to 35 in good health and CMV-seropositive.

This chain connects TRBV5-4 to TRBJ2-7; D may be TRBD1 (5 bases). The CDR3 runs 13 residues. Per the germline V gene, CDR1 is SGHNT and CDR2 is YYREEE (reference sequence). V shed 0 bases and J shed 5 bases, with 9 bases lying between them. The CDR3 region has the DNA TGTGCCAGCAGCTTGGACAGGCTCCACGAGCAGTACTTC. This translates into CASSLDRLHEQYF.

The CDR3 protein is CASSFLTGGTEAFF. DNA of the CDR3: TGTGCCAGCAGCTTCCTGACAGGGGGCACTGAAGCTTTCTTT. This sequence joins TRBV5-4 and TRBJ1-1, with 9 nucleotides matching TRBD1. This CDR3 has 14 residues. Looked up from germline, CDR1 is SGHNT and CDR2 is YYREEE (reference sequence). J was trimmed by 4 bases and V by 2 bases; bases with no gene match: 3.

The V and J genes are TRBV9 and TRBJ2-1; 7 bases agree with TRBD2. CDR3 size: 16 residues. Trimming cost V 0 bases and J 3 bases; bases outside gene matches: 6. Germline CDR1 and CDR2: SGDLS and YYNGEE. CDR3 loop: CASSVAWGGGYNEQFF. CDR3 nucleotides: TGTGCCAGCAGCGTAGCATGGGGCGGGGGCTACAATGAGCAGTTCTTC.

This chain links TRBV15 with TRBJ2-1, with D unclear. Germline V gene data show CDR1 as LNHNV and CDR2 as YYDKDF (reference sequence). This CDR3 has 15 amino acids. V was trimmed by 1 base and J by 0 bases, leaving 7 bases between them. CDR3 nucleotides: TGTGCCACCAGCAGAGGTCCTAGCTCCTACAATGAGCAGTTCTTC. This gives the protein CATSRGPSSYNEQFF. Looking up the rest from reference TRBV15 and TRBJ2-1 gives the full variable domain: DAMVIQNPRYQVTQFGKPVTLSCSQTLNHNVMYWYQQKSSQAPKLLFHYYDKDFNNEADTPDNFQSRRPNTSFCFLDIRSPGLGDTAMYLCATSRGPSSYNEQFFGPGTRLTVL.

This chain joins TRBV6-5 and TRBJ1-2, with D perhaps matching TRBD1 (5 bases). The CDR3 is 14 amino acids. Germline V gene sequence: CDR1 MNHEY, CDR2 SVGAGI. Trimming took 2 bases from V and 8 from J, leaving 15 bases between them. Written as DNA, the CDR3 is TGTGCCAGCAGTTACCGAGACAGACTGGACGGCTACACCTTC. Its protein product is CASSYRDRLDGYTF.

J is TRBJ1-2 and V is TRBV6-5; D unresolved. Germline V gene data show CDR1 as MNHEY and CDR2 as SVGAGI. Trimming took off 7 bases at V and 6 bases at J, with 15 bases between the two ends. CDR3 length: 13 residues. Here the CDR3 reads CASTAGPWNGYTF. In DNA form, the CDR3 reads TGTGCCAGCACAGCAGGCCCCTGGAATGGCTACACCTTC.

V gene TRBV7-9 combines with J gene TRBJ2-7; D remains ambiguous. The CDR3 extends over 14 amino acids. Trimming took 4 bases from V and 0 from J, leaving 10 bases between them. Germline assignment: CDR1 SEHNR and CDR2 FQNEAQ (reference sequence). This CDR3 reads CASSSSVTSYEQYF. CDR3 DNA: TGTGCCAGCAGCTCGTCGGTAACCTCCTACGAGCAGTACTTC.

V is TRBV4-1 and J is TRBJ2-3; TRBD2 agrees at 12 bases. CDR3 size: 18 residues. Per the germline V gene, CDR1 is MGHRA and CDR2 is YSYEKL. The V gene end was trimmed by 0 bases and the J gene end by 8 bases; junction bases not matched to a gene: 12. CDR3 protein: CASSQDLPSGGAAATQYF. DNA of the CDR3: TGCGCCAGCAGCCAAGATCTGCCTAGCGGGGGGGCTGCCGCTACGCAGTATTTT.

The rearrangement joins TRBV5-4 to TRBJ2-5, with D hard to call. The germline CDR1 and CDR2 sequences are SGHNT and YYREEE (reference sequence). V was shortened by 3 bases and J by 5 bases, with 14 bases between the two germline ends. The length of the CDR3 is 14 residues. In DNA form, the CDR3 reads TGTGCCAGCAGCTCACAGCACACTGGGGAGACCCAGTACTTC. It translates to CASSSQHTGETQYF.

The chain carries TRBV5-1 and TRBJ1-6, with 8 bases that match TRBD1. Germline V gene sequence: CDR1 SGHRS, CDR2 YFSETQ. This CDR3 region has 15 residues. The V gene end was trimmed by 0 bases and the J gene end by 6 bases; junction bases not matched to a gene: 2. The CDR3 coding sequence is TGCGCCAGCAGCTTGGGGGGGACAGGTAATTCACCCCTCCACTTT. This encodes CASSLGGTGNSPLHF.

CDR3 DNA sequence: TGTGCCAGCAGCTTATTCCCCGACAGGTATCGAGAGACCCAGTACTTC. Its translation: CASSLFPDRYRETQYF. The V call is TRBV7-8, the J call TRBJ2-5, with TRBD1 as a possible D gene (6 bases). CDR3 length equals 16 residues. The germline V gene encodes CDR1 SGHVS and CDR2 FQNEAQ. Trimming took off 2 bases at V and 4 bases at J, with 17 bases between the two ends.

The CDR3 DNA follows: TGTGCCAGCAGCTTGGCCGAGCAAGAGACCCAGTACTTC. Translation: CASSLAEQETQYF. The chain joins TRBV5-4 to TRBJ2-5; no reliable D call. Per the germline V gene, CDR1 is SGHNT and CDR2 is YYREEE (reference sequence). V shed 0 bases and J shed 2 bases, with 5 bases lying between them. The CDR3 spans 13 residues.

J is TRBJ2-1 and V is TRBV9; 10 bases map to TRBD2. Germline CDR1 is SGDLS and CDR2 is YYNGEE. The length of the CDR3 is 15 residues. With V trimmed by 3 bases and J by 4 bases, 4 bases remained unmatched. CDR3 in DNA: TGTGCCAGCAGCGGTGGGACTAGCGTGTACAATGAGCAGTTCTTC. It is translated as CASSGGTSVYNEQFF.

The V and J genes are TRBV10-3 and TRBJ2-5; possible D gene TRBD2, 5 bases. The last part of the DNA fits TRBJ2-7 better; the J call may be wrong. The CDR3 spans 13 residues. Germline V gene lookup returns CDR1 ENHRY and CDR2 SYGVKD. DNA of the CDR3: TGTGCCATCAGTGAATCAGGAGGTGCCGAGCAGTACTTC. It translates to CAISESGGAEQYF.

The rearrangement joins TRBV4-3 to TRBJ1-2; TRBD1 might be the D (5 bases). Germline V gives CDR1 LGHNA, CDR2 YSLEER. The CDR3 totals 15 residues. Trimming shortened V by 0 bases and J by 8 bases, and 16 bases separated the two germline ends. The CDR3 DNA is TGCGCCAGCAGCCAAGATTGGGGCGGGGCCTTAGGCTACACCTTC. Amino acid sequence: CASSQDWGGALGYTF.

J is TRBJ2-7 and V is TRBV6-1, with D maybe TRBD2 (6 bases). There are 15 residues in the CDR3. Germline CDR1 reads MNHNS; CDR2 reads SASEGT. The V end was cut by 8 bases, the J end by 1 base, with 18 bases between. This CDR3 reads CASVTRDPGSYEQYF. CDR3 in DNA: TGTGCCAGCGTAACGCGGGATCCGGGATCCTACGAGCAGTACTTC.

Points on this clone: The same CDR3 arises from other DNA sequences in this sample as well. The rearrangement links TRBV7-9 to TRBJ1-4; no firm D call. V was clipped by 1 base and J by 7 bases, with 4 bases between them. This CDR3 has 12 amino acids. Germline lookup yields CDR1 SEHNR and CDR2 FQNEAQ (reference sequence). CDR3 sequence (DNA): TGTGCCAGCAGCTTAGACGGTGAAAAACTGTTTTTT. This translates into CASSLDGEKLFF.

The rearrangement joins TRBV4-3 to TRBJ1-1; 7 positions match TRBD1. V trimming: 4 bases; J trimming: 5 bases; junction bases outside the gene matches: 7. The CDR3 runs 14 residues. The germline gives CDR1 LGHNA, CDR2 YSLEER. In nucleotides, the CDR3 is TGCGCCAGCAGCCCAGGACAGGAGGGAACTGAAGCTTTCTTT. This gives the protein CASSPGQEGTEAFF.

The chain employs TRBV5-1 and TRBJ2-5; TRBD1 aligns across 7 bases. J was trimmed by 5 bases and V by 4 bases; bases with no gene match: 14. The CDR3 is made up of 16 amino acids. The V gene's germline CDR1 is SGHRS and CDR2 YFSETQ. The CDR3 bases are TGCGCCAGCAGCCCCTATCAGGGGGTGGTAGGGGAGACCCAGTACTTC. Its translation: CASSPYQGVVGETQYF.

This clone was counted once. As DNA, the CDR3 is TGTGCCAGCTCACCGCAACAGGGGGCTATGGATGAGCAGTACTTC. It specifies CASSPQQGAMDEQYF. The rearrangement joins TRBV18 to TRBJ2-7; 9 bases align to TRBD1. Trimming removed 3 bases from V and 7 bases from J; junction bases left unmatched: 10. The CDR3 is 15 amino acids. The germline CDR1 and CDR2 sequences are KGHSH and LQKENI. The full variable domain, its missing parts supplied by reference TRBV18 and TRBJ2-7, is NAGVMQNPRHLVRRRGQEARLRCSPMKGHSHVYWYRQLPEEGLKFMVYLQKENIIDESGMPKERFSAEFPKEGPSILRIQQVVRGDSAAYFCASSPQQGAMDEQYFGPGTRLTVT.

This clone appeared a few times. V usage is TRBV14 and J usage is TRBJ2-3; tentative D call: TRBD2 (6 bases). Per germline, CDR1 SGHDN and CDR2 FVKESK. V lost 4 bases and J 4 bases, leaving 27 bases between the germline ends. The CDR3 consists of 19 residues. CDR3 sequence: CASSPRLDPRDSQPDTQYF. The CDR3 DNA sequence: TGTGCCAGCAGCCCAAGACTTGACCCAAGGGACTCCCAACCAGATACGCAGTATTTT. The full variable domain, in which reference TRBV14 and TRBJ2-3 provide the parts outside the CDR3, is EAGVTQFPSHSVIEKGQTVTLRCDPISGHDNLYWYRRVMGKEIKFLLHFVKESKQDESGMPNNRFLAERTGGTYSTLKVQPAELEDSGVYFCASSPRLDPRDSQPDTQYFGPGTRLTVL.

Worth noting for this clone: The same CDR3 can be traced to other DNA sequences in this sample. The chain employs TRBV5-6 and TRBJ2-1; 8 bases line up with TRBD2. Germline values: CDR1 SGHDT, CDR2 YYEEEE. Trimming cost V 4 bases and J 8 bases; bases outside gene matches: 11. The CDR3 covers 15 residues. Here the CDR3 DNA reads TGTGCCAGCAGCGCAGCCGGGACTAGTATTGATGAGCAGTTCTTC. Translating it yields CASSAAGTSIDEQFF. Based on the CDR3 plus reference TRBV5-6 and TRBJ2-1, the full variable domain is DAGVTQSPTHLIKTRGQQVTLRCSPKSGHDTVSWYQQALGQGPQFIFQYYEEEERQRGNFPDRFSGHQFPNYSSELNVNALLLGDSALYLCASSAAGTSIDEQFFGPGTRLTVL.

The chain is built from TRBV10-3 and TRBJ1-5; 9 nucleotides align to TRBD1. The CDR3 contains 17 residues. Germline assignment: CDR1 ENHRY and CDR2 SYGVKD. The J segment lost 6 bases and the V segment lost 0 bases, leaving 9 bases of the junction unmatched. This CDR3 is CAISESKGQGGIQPQHF. CDR3 DNA sequence: TGTGCCATCAGTGAGTCGAAGGGACAGGGAGGGATTCAGCCCCAGCATTTT.

V usage is TRBV6-5 and J usage is TRBJ2-5; 7 bases line up with TRBD1. Germline values: CDR1 MNHEY, CDR2 SVGAGI. The CDR3 has 13 residues. Trimming removed 6 bases from V and 11 bases from J; junction bases left unmatched: 12. As DNA, the CDR3 is TGTGCCAGCAGCGTAACGATACAGGGACAGCAGTACTTC. Amino acids: CASSVTIQGQQYF.

J is TRBJ2-5 and V is TRBV6-1, with TRBD2 matching 8 bases. CDR1 is MNHNS and CDR2 is SASEGT in the germline V gene. This CDR3 has 13 residues. J gave up 6 bases and V 2 bases, and 2 bases lay outside the gene matches. CDR3 nucleotide sequence: TGTGCCAGCAGTGAAACGGGGGGGAAGACCCAGTACTTC. Amino acids: CASSETGGKTQYF.